Sequencing of this TCR beta chain was carried out in a study of blood T cell repertoires in COVID-19. Across the whole study: The United States, Italy and Spain were the sources of the acute and convalescent COVID-19 samples.

As processed by the authors: Quantification of nucleated cells was approximated via reference gene primer amplification. Measured with immunoSEQ multiplex PCR; TCRdb has only the in-frame clones, and not every one. That table supplies the V and J calls and clone size; D and trimming were determined from the DNA. The table lists 64,000 or so clones, approximately 90% of them singletons, with 1.6% in the top ten. The V gene's germline CDR1 is SGDLS and CDR2 YYNGEE. The V and J ends lost 3 bases and 5 bases respectively, with 15 bases between them. This CDR3 has 15 residues. This receptor was taken from a human donor in a cohort sampled during active COVID-19. V is TRBV9 and J is TRBJ2-1; D possibly corresponds to TRBD1 (6 bases). Sequenced sample: peripheral blood. The CDR3 DNA reads as TGTGCCAGCAGCGGGGACACCTTGTTTCACAATGAGCAGTTCTTC. Protein: CASSGDTLFHNEQFF.